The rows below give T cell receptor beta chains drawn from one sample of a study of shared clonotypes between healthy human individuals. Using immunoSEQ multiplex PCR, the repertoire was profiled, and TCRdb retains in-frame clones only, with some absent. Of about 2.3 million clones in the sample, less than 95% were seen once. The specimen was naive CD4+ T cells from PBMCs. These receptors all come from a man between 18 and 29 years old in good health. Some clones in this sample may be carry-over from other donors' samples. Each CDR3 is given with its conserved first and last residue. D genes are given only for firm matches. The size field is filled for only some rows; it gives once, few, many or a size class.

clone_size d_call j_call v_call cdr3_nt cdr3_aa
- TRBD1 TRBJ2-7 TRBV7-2 TGTGCCAGCAGCTTCACAGGGGATTCCTACGAGCAGTACTTC CASSFTGDSYEQYF
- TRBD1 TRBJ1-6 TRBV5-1 TGCGCCAGCAGCCCGCGACAGGGGATGGAGGATTCACCCCTCCACTTT CASSPRQGMEDSPLHF
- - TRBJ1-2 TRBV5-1 TGCGCCAGCAGCTCCGCCGAGGGGTTAGGAGACTATGGCTACACCTTC CASSSAEGLGDYGYTF
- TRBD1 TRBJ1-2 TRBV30 TGTGCCTGGAGCTCCGACAGGGGTTATGGCTACACCTTC CAWSSDRGYGYTF
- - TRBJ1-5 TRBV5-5 TGTGCCAGCAGCCCCGGGGGTAGAAATAGCAATCAGCCCCAGCATTTT CASSPGGRNSNQPQHF
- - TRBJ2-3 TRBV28 TGTGCCAGCAGTGGAATAGATGTAATGAGCACAGATACGCAGTATTTT CASSGIDVMSTDTQYF
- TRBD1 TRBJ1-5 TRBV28 TGTGCCAGCAGCAGTTACAGGGGAAACAATCAGCCCCAGCATTTT CASSSYRGNNQPQHF
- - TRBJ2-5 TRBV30 TGTGCCTGGAGTGGGTCCGCGGAGACCCAGTACTTC CAWSGSAETQYF
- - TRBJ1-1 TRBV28 TGTGCCAGCAGTTTAACCACGGCGGCTGAAGCTTTCTTT CASSLTTAAEAFF
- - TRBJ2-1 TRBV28 TGTGCCAGCAAGGACTCCTACAATGAGCAGTTCTTC CASKDSYNEQFF
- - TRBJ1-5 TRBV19 TGTGCCAGTACCCCGGGACAATTCAATCAGCCCCAGCATTTT CASTPGQFNQPQHF
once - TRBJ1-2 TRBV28 TGTGCCAGCAGTTTACGGCAGGGGAACTATGGCTACACCTTC CASSLRQGNYGYTF
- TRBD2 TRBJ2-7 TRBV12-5 TGTGCTAGTGGTTTGTTGTCTAGCGGGAACTACGAGCAGTACTTC CASGLLSSGNYEQYF
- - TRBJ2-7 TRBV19 TGTGCCAGTAGTATAGATAGCGTAAGCTCCTACGAGCAGTACTTC CASSIDSVSSYEQYF
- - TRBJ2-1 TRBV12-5 TGTGCTAGTGGCCCCGACTTGAGCTCCTACAATGAGCAGTTCTTC CASGPDLSSYNEQFF
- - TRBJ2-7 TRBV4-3 TGCGCCAGCAGCCAAGCTCGTTCTCGCGGCACTACCTACGAGCAGTACTTC CASSQARSRGTTYEQYF
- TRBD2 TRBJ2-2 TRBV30 TGTGCCTGGAGTGTAATGAGCGGGAGGAAGTATGTCGGGGAGCTGTTTTTT CAWSVMSGRKYVGELFF
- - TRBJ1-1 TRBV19 TGTGCCAGTAGTACGGCGACAGGAGGCACTGAAGCTTTCTTT CASSTATGGTEAFF
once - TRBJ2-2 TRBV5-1 TGCGCCAGCAGCTCCGGGACTCCGAACACCGGGGAGCTGTTTTTT CASSSGTPNTGELFF
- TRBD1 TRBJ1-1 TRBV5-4 TGTGCCAGCAGCCCAAGACAGGGAACCACTGAAGCTTTCTTT CASSPRQGTTEAFF
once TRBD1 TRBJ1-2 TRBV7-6 TGTGCCAGCAGCTTAGCGACAGGGTCCTATGGCTACACCTTC CASSLATGSYGYTF
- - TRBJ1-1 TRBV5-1 TGCGCCAGCAGCTTGGAAGTGGGGCCGATCACTGAAGCTTTCTTT CASSLEVGPITEAFF